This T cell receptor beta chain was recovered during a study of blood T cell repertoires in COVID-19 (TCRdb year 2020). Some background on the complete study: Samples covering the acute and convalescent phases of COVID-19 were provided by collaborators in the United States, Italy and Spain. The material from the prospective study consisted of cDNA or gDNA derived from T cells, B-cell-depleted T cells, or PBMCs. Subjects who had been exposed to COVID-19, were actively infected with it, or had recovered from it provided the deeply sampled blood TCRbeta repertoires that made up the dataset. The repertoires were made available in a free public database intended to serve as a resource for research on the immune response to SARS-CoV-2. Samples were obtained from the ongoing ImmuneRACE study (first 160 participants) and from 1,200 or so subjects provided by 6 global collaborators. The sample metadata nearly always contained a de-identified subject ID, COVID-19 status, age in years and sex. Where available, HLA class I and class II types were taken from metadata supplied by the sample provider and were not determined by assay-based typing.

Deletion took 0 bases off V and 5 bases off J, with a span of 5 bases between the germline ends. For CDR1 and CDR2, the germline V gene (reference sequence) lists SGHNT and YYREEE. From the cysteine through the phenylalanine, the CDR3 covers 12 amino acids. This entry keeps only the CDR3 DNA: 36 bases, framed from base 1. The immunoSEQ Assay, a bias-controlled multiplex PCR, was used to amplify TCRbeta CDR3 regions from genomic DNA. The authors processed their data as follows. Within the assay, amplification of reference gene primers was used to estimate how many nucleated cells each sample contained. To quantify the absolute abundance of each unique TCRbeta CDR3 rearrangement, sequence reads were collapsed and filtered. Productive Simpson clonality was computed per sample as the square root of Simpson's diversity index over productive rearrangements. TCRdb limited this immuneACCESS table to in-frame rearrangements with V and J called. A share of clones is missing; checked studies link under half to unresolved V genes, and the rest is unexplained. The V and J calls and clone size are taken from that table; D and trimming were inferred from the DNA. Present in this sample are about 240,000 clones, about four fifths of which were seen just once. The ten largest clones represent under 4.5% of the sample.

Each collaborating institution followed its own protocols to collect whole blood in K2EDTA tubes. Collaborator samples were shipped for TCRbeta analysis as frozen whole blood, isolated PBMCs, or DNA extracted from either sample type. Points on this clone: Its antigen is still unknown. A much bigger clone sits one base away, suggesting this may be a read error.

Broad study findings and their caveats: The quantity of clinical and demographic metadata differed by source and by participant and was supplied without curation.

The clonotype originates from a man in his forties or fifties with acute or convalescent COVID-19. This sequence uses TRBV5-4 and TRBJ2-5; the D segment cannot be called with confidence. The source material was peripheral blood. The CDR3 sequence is CASSLVGETQYF. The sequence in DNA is TGTGCCAGCAGCTTGGTCGGGGAGACCCAGTACTTC.